This T cell receptor (beta chain) was identified in a study of cytomegalovirus exposure and HLA in healthy donors. This clone turned up a few times. CDR3 length equals 15 residues. Trimming shortened V by 1 base and J by 3 bases, and 13 bases separated the two germline ends. CDR1 is SGHVS, CDR2 FQNEAQ, per germline. The study ran its PCR with 60 Vbeta and 13 Jbeta primers. TCRdb keeps only in-frame clones here, not all; method: immunoSEQ multiplex PCR. The data hold some 95,000 clones, with less than 80% observed a single time. This TCR was sampled from a man aged 30 to 45 in good health and CMV-seronegative. The chain combines TRBV7-8 with TRBJ2-7, with D possibly TRBD2 on 7 matching bases. Material for sequencing was PBMCs. The CDR3 DNA reads TGTGCCAGCAGCTTAGAGGCGGGGGCGCGCTACGAGCAGTACTTC. This encodes CASSLEAGARYEQYF.